Below, one T cell receptor (beta chain) is given with its context. Only in-frame clones appear in the TCRdb table, and some are missing; sequencing was by immunoSEQ multiplex PCR. The repertoire holds about 110,000 clones, with approximately 65% as singletons. The V end lost 5 bases, the J end lost 0 bases, and 5 bases lay between the germline ends. The CDR3 is 12 residues long. The germline V gene has CDR1 SGHTA and CDR2 FQGNSA. This sample stems from a study of blood T cell repertoires in COVID-19. Background on the study: The origin of the acute and convalescent COVID-19 samples was the United States, Italy and Spain.

This receptor was taken from a woman aged 55-70 years with acute or convalescent COVID-19. Sequencing was performed on peripheral blood. This chain uses TRBV7-2 with TRBJ2-7; D call uncertain. CDR3 nucleotide sequence: TGTGCCAGCAGCCACAGCTCCTACGAGCAGTACTTC. Translated, it gives CASSHSSYEQYF.